This TCR beta chain appears in the sequencing data of a study of T cell responses to AZD1222 COVID-19 vaccine (dated by TCRdb to the early 2020s). About the study as a whole: AZD1222 recipients with second doses at about 4 weeks or about 12 weeks were pooled, because spike-specific TCR depth and breadth did not differ between schedules. Trial participants were enrolled by age into 18-55, 56-69 and 70-plus year subgroups, with around 150, 28 and 57 TCR-sequenced participants respectively. A total of more than 230 trial participants underwent TCR sequencing, of whom approximately 200 had received two doses of AZD1222 and 26 had received two doses of the MenACWY control vaccine. Here is what the overall study found, with its caveats: Because no samples from the day 14 peak response were available, repertoires could be characterized only after the peak T cell response. Conclusions about previously exposed vaccinees are limited because only five to seven AZD1222 recipients were SARS-CoV-2 seropositive at baseline. In the small 56-69-year group, the increase in depth fell short of significance, most likely because of low power. After two AZD1222 doses, spike-specific TCR breadth and depth were significantly higher than at day 0 and than in MenACWY recipients. Vaccine-associated CD4 TCRs spanned the whole spike protein, with dominant responses in regions 160-218 and 743-854. Most participants were white British and females outnumbered males, and the authors suggested that clonal diversity may have been underestimated. Nearly half of unique spike-specific TCRs reportedly recognized epitopes outside regions mutated in the B.1.351 and B.1.1.7 variants.

CDR1 SGHRS and CDR2 YFSETQ were looked up in the germline V gene. The CDR3 covers 14 residues, taking in both the cysteine and the phenylalanine. CDR3 DNA is the only sequence kept; it has 42 bases, read in frame from the first base. A distance of 15 bases separates the germline ends of V and J, which lose 7 bases and 3 bases respectively. The time point label, as the study defines it: baseline before first vaccination. Vaccinee samples came from UK trials COV001 and COV002, including a single-blind randomized controlled phase 2/3 trial of AZD1222 (ChAdOx1 nCoV-19) in healthy adults. For TCRbeta chain sequencing, PBMC samples were collected from trial participants at day 0 and at day 28 after the second dose. The CDR3 regions of human TCRbeta chains were analyzed by immunosequencing. In the paper's pipeline: TCRs in the repertoires were matched against a reference library of SARS-CoV-2-specific TCRs that had been generated with the MIRA antigen-specificity platform. Breadth was defined as the fraction of unique TCRs that were SARS-CoV-2-associated, and depth was defined as the fraction of total T cells that were SARS-CoV-2-associated. Using the MIRA data, every spike-specific TCR was mapped to the spike region that the TCR reacted to and assigned to either a CD4 or a CD8 class. Log10-transformed breadth and depth values were compared by one-way ANOVA with Sidak's multiple comparisons tests. Imported from immuneACCESS, the table was reduced by TCRdb to in-frame sequences with V and J called. These copies leave out some clones; in studies compared against another copy, an unresolved V gene accounts for under half, and the cause of the remainder is not known. V, J and clone size reflect that table, while D and trimming were determined from the DNA. The sample table contains some 170,000 clones; only one count was recorded for approximately 92% of them. Jointly, the top ten make up 2.6% of the sample.

Comments on this clone: Its antigen is not yet known. The input lacks base qualities; no much larger clone sits a single base away.

This receptor was taken from an adult in good health. Sample: peripheral blood, taken on day 0 of AZD1222 vaccination. The chain is encoded by TRBV5-1 joined to TRBJ2-3; TRBD2 is possibly the D segment (5 matching bases). For the CDR3, the sequence is CASVSSTLTDTQYF. The DNA is TGCGCCAGCGTCTCTAGCACTTTGACAGATACGCAGTATTTT.